These 7 T cell receptor beta chains share one sample of origin, sequenced in a study of OX40 agonist ivuxolimab in advanced cancers. Using immunoSEQ multiplex PCR, the repertoire was profiled, and TCRdb retains in-frame clones only, with some absent. The sample has roughly 100,000 clones, roughly 88% seen once. The material sequenced was CD4+ or CD8+ T cells sorted from blood, taken in a trial of the OX40 agonist ivuxolimab. Receptor source: an adult with an advanced solid tumor such as melanoma, head and neck, liver or kidney cancer.

The chain recombines TRBV6-1 with TRBJ2-5; 7 bases are a match to TRBD1. CDR1 and CDR2 from the germline V gene are MNHNS and SASEGT. This CDR3 has 14 amino acids. Trimming cost V 6 bases and J 4 bases; bases outside gene matches: 8. The CDR3 sequence is CASRGQVVGETQYF. CDR3 coding DNA: TGTGCCAGCAGAGGACAGGTAGTTGGAGAGACCCAGTACTTC.

This clone has only one observation. The genes are TRBV2 and TRBJ2-2, with a weak D call TRBD2 (6 bases). The V and J ends lost 4 bases and 0 bases respectively, with 9 bases between them. From germline, CDR1 is SNHLY and CDR2 FYNNEI. The CDR3 is 15 residues long. The CDR3 nucleotides are TGTGCCAGCAGTGTAGGCGGGGCGAACACCGGGGAGCTGTTTTTT. Its translation is CASSVGGANTGELFF.

The CDR3 loop is CATSRQVIDGYTF. CDR3 bases: TGTGCCACCTCCAGACAGGTAATAGATGGCTACACCTTC. This chain uses TRBV10-3 with TRBJ1-2, with D maybe TRBD1 (6 bases). V lost 10 bases and J 6 bases, leaving 18 bases between the germline ends. The CDR3 contains 13 residues. Germline CDR1 is ENHRY and CDR2 is SYGVKD.

The chain has TRBV7-2 and TRBJ1-2, with 9 bases aligning to TRBD1. The CDR3 has 14 residues. With V trimmed by 1 base and J by 4 bases, 1 base remained unmatched. Germline V gene sequence: CDR1 SGHTA, CDR2 FQGNSA. The CDR3 DNA is TGTGCCAGCAGCTTAGGACAGGGGGGCTATGGCTACACCTTC. Translated: CASSLGQGGYGYTF.

This chain joins TRBV18 and TRBJ2-2; the D gene is possibly TRBD1 (6 bases). CDR1 KGHSH and CDR2 LQKENI come from the germline V gene. This CDR3 has 15 residues. V was shortened by 3 bases and J by 2 bases, with 10 bases between the two germline ends. CDR3 region: CASSPSGQNTGELFF. Written as DNA, the CDR3 is TGTGCCAGCTCACCTTCGGGACAAAACACCGGGGAGCTGTTTTTT.

The J gene is TRBJ2-7, the V gene TRBV11-2, with 13 nucleotides matching TRBD2. V gave up 7 bases and J gave up 5 bases; unmatched junction bases: 8. In germline, CDR1 is SGHAT, CDR2 FQNNGV. The CDR3 runs to 15 residues. The CDR3 region is CASTKEGLAGDEQYF. In nucleotides, the CDR3 is TGTGCCAGCACCAAAGAAGGACTAGCGGGAGACGAGCAGTACTTC.

This clone was counted a single time. V is TRBV7-2 and J is TRBJ2-2; D uncertain. Per germline, CDR1 SGHTA and CDR2 FQGNSA. Between the trimmed V and J ends, which lost 4 bases and 2 bases, there was a span of 5 bases. CDR3 length: 13 residues. The CDR3 DNA sequence: TGTGCCAGCAGCTCCTCAAACACCGGGGAGCTGTTTTTT. Translation gives CASSSSNTGELFF.